The T cell receptor (beta chain) under discussion was sequenced for a study of patients and donors after allogeneic stem cell transplantation. CDR1 and CDR2 (germline): DFQATT, SNEGSKA (reference sequence). Trimming took 0 bases from V and 2 from J, leaving 11 bases between them. The CDR3 has 15 residues. MiXCR was run by TCRdb on the RT-PCR reads, yielding one entry per CDR3 protein. In the table there are approximately 160,000 distinct CDR3 sequences, about 24% of which are singletons. The sequencing input was blood, either unsorted or a sorted T cell fraction (not recorded which). The gene calls are TRBV20-1 and TRBJ1-5; perhaps TRBD1 as D (5 bases). The receptor was isolated from a human donor who was either an allogeneic HSCT recipient or a stem cell or donor lymphocyte infusion donor (not recorded which). It is not recorded whose cells these are; they may come from a transplant donor. As DNA, the CDR3 is TGCAGTGCTAGAGATCGAGGGGATGGCAATCAGCCCCAGCATTTT. Amino acid sequence: CSARDRGDGNQPQHF.